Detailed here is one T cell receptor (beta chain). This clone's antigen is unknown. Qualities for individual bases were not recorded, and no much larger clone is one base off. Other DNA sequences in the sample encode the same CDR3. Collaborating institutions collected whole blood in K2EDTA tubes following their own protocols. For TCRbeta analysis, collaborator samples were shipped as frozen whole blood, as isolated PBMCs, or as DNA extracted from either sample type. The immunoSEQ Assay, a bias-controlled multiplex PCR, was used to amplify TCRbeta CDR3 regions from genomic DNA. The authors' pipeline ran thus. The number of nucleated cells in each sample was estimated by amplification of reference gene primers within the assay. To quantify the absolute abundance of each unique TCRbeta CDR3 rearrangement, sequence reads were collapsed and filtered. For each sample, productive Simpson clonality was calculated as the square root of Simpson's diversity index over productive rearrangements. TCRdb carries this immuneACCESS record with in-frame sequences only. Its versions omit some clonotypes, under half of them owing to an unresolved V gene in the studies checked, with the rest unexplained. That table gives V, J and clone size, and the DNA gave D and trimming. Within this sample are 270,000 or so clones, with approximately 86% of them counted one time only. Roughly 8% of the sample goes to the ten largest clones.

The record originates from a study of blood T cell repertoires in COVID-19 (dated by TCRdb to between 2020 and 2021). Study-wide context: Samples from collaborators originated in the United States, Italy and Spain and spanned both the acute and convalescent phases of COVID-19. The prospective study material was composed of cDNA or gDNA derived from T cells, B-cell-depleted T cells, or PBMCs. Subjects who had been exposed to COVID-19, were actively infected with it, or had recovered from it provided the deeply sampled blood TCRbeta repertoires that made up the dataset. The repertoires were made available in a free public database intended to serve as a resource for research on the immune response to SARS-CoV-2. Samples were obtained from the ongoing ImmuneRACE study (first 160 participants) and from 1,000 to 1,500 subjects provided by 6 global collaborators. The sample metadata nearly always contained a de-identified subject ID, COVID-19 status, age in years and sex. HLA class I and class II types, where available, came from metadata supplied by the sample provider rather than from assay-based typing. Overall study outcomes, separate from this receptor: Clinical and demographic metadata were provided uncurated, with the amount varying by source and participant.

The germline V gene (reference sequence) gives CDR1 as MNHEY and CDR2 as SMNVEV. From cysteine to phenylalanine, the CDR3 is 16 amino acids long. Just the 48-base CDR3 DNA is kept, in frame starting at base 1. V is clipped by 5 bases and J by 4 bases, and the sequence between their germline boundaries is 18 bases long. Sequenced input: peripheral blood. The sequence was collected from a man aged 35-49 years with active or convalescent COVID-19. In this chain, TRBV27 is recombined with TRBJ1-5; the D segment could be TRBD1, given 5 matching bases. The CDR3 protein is CASSTAQGGINQPQHF. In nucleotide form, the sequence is TGTGCCAGCAGTACAGCGCAGGGCGGCATTAATCAGCCCCAGCATTTT.